This record looks at one T cell receptor (beta chain) sequence and its context. The antigen remains unidentified. CDR1 and CDR2 (germline): MGHRA, YSYEKL. V lost 3 bases and J lost 0; bases outside the gene matches: 9. The CDR3 consists of 19 residues. The sample is drawn from a study of OX40 agonist ivuxolimab in advanced cancers. Across the whole study: Of the participants, around 39% had some prior anti-PD-1, anti-PD-L1 or anti-CTLA-4 therapy, which was allowed.

General study findings and limits: Among patients with partial responses at 0.1-3.0 mg/kg, clonal expansion was among the lowest.

Here immunoSEQ multiplex PCR was the method, and the copy in TCRdb shows in-frame clones only, minus some. The sample lists approximately 57,000 clones, roughly 90% occurring once. The rearrangement uses TRBV4-1 and TRBJ1-3, with 12 bases matching TRBD1. The sequenced sample was CD4+ or CD8+ T cells sorted from blood, obtained in a trial of the OX40 agonist ivuxolimab. This clonotype was obtained from an adult with an advanced solid tumor such as melanoma, head and neck, liver or kidney cancer. The DNA for the CDR3 is TGCGCCAGCAGCCATTTTACCGGGACAGGGGGCTTCTCTGGAAACACCATATATTTT. As protein: CASSHFTGTGGFSGNTIYF.